Reported below is one T cell receptor (beta chain). What it binds is unknown. Specified time point: week 5, during vaccination. Each vaccine dose was 300 ug of mutant IDH1 20-mer peptide, with topical imiquimod. These data belong to a study of a mutant IDH1 vaccine in newly diagnosed glioma. Study context: Eight vaccinations were given in weeks 1, 3, 5, 7, 11, 15, 19 and 23. Study-level results: Pseudoprogression appears to have had no connection to changes in top peripheral T cell clonotypes.

Germline V lookup: CDR1 SGHTA, CDR2 FQGNSA. Between the trimmed V and J ends, which lost 5 bases and 4 bases, there was a span of 15 bases. CDR3 length equals 15 residues. Measured with immunoSEQ multiplex PCR; TCRdb has only the in-frame clones, and not every one. Of about 51,000 clones listed, roughly 73% are singletons. The source is a middle-aged man with glioma. This chain connects TRBV7-2 to TRBJ2-1, with D possibly matching TRBD2 (8 bases). Sequencing used PBMCs, obtained from a glioma patient whose treatment included an IDH1 peptide vaccine. In DNA form, the CDR3 reads TGTGCCAGCAGCGCCGGGAGGGGGCGATACAATGAGCAGTTCTTC. It is translated as CASSAGRGRYNEQFF.